This passage covers 10 T cell receptor beta chains from one sample sequenced in a study of identical twins. TCRdb itself ran the 5' RACE reads through MiXCR, one entry per CDR3 protein. The sample shows approximately 630,000 distinct CDR3 sequences, about 7.6% of them seen only once. The sample was also reused in another study, on yellow fever vaccine responses in identical twins.

The sequencing input was PBMCs. All receptors derive from a woman in her late teens or twenties in good health.

This clonotype was picked up many times. The chain uses TRBV29-1 and TRBJ2-1; 7 bases agree with TRBD2. Trimming removed 3 bases from V and 0 bases from J; junction bases left unmatched: 5. The germline CDR1 and CDR2 sequences are SQVTM and ANQGSEA. CDR3 length: 15 amino acids. The CDR3 DNA is TGCAGCGTTGAGTTCGGCGGGAGCTCCTACAATGAGCAGTTCTTC. It is translated as CSVEFGGSSYNEQFF.

This clonotype appeared many times. The rearrangement uses TRBV20-1 and TRBJ1-2, with 8 nucleotides matching TRBD1. CDR1 is DFQATT and CDR2 is SNEGSKA in the germline V gene (reference sequence). The CDR3 consists of 12 residues. The J segment lost 2 bases and the V segment lost 5 bases, leaving 1 base of the junction unmatched. The CDR3 DNA reads TGCAGTGCTGGACAGGGAAACTATGGCTACACCTTC. Translation gives CSAGQGNYGYTF.

This clonotype appeared a few times. The chain employs TRBV7-6 and TRBJ1-2, with 7 bases aligning to TRBD1. CDR1 and CDR2 (germline): SGHVS, FNYEAQ. Trimming at V came to 0 bases and at J to 4 bases, leaving 8 bases not matched to a gene. The CDR3 covers 16 residues. The CDR3 DNA reads as TGTGCCAGCAGCTTAGCAGGGTCAGGGGGTCTCTATGGCTACACCTTC. As protein: CASSLAGSGGLYGYTF.

This clonotype turned up a few times. The rearrangement links TRBV11-3 to TRBJ1-2; 9 positions agree with TRBD1. CDR1 SGHNT and CDR2 YENEEA come from the germline V gene. The CDR3 length is 15 residues. Trimming took 4 bases from V and 2 from J; bases not matched to a gene: 5. CDR3 bases: TGTGCCAGCAGCTGGGGACAGGGATACAACTATGGCTACACCTTC. Translated, it gives CASSWGQGYNYGYTF.

The V call is TRBV3-1, the J call TRBJ1-2; 7 nucleotides agree with TRBD1. This CDR3 region has 14 residues. Germline CDR1 is LGHDT and CDR2 is YNNKEL (reference sequence). J was trimmed by 8 bases and V by 2 bases; bases with no gene match: 8. The CDR3 sequence: CASSQFDRATGYTF. The CDR3 coding sequence is TGTGCCAGCAGCCAATTCGACAGGGCTACGGGCTACACCTTC.

This clonotype was found a few times. This chain joins TRBV29-1 and TRBJ2-1; D remains ambiguous. Trimming cost V 4 bases and J 3 bases, with 10 bases left between them. The CDR3 totals 13 residues. Per the germline V gene, CDR1 is SQVTM and CDR2 is ANQGSEA. The CDR3 DNA reads as TGCAGCGTTGTGGCCGGTTACTACAATGAGCAGTTCTTC. Amino acids: CSVVAGYYNEQFF.

This clonotype was detected a few times. The chain has TRBV6-1 and TRBJ1-2; D remains unclear. The CDR3 spans 15 residues. The germline CDR1 and CDR2 sequences are MNHNS and SASEGT. V dropped 8 bases and J dropped 3 bases, with 19 bases sitting between them. CDR3 sequence reads: CASGSLWHGDYGYTF. The CDR3 region has the DNA TGTGCCAGCGGATCCCTGTGGCACGGTGACTATGGCTACACCTTC.

This clonotype was observed a handful of times. The chain recombines TRBV5-8 with TRBJ1-1; D gene ambiguous. Looked up from germline, CDR1 is SGHTS and CDR2 is YDEGEE. This CDR3 comprises 14 residues. The V and J ends lost 1 base and 6 bases respectively, with 13 bases between them. CDR3 sequence (DNA): TGTGCCAGCAGCTTGTTCTGGGGAATATCTGAAGCTTTCTTT. As protein: CASSLFWGISEAFF.

This clonotype has only a few counts. This sequence joins TRBV20-1 and TRBJ2-1, with D unresolved. Trimming pared 5 bases from V and 2 bases from J, leaving 7 bases between. There are 12 residues in the CDR3. Per germline, CDR1 DFQATT and CDR2 SNEGSKA (reference sequence). CDR3 loop: CSAREAYNEQFF. In nucleotides, the CDR3 is TGCAGTGCTCGTGAGGCCTACAATGAGCAGTTCTTC.

This clonotype was observed a few times. The gene calls are TRBV6-5 and TRBJ2-7; 12 bases are a match to TRBD1. Trimming at V came to 2 bases and at J to 6 bases, leaving 11 bases not matched to a gene. The CDR3 contains 17 residues. CDR1 and CDR2 (germline): MNHEY, SVGAGI. CDR3 sequence (DNA): TGTGCCAGCAGTTACCCCGGCCGGGACAGGGGGCCAAGCGAGCAGTACGTC. Its protein is CASSYPGRDRGPSEQYV.